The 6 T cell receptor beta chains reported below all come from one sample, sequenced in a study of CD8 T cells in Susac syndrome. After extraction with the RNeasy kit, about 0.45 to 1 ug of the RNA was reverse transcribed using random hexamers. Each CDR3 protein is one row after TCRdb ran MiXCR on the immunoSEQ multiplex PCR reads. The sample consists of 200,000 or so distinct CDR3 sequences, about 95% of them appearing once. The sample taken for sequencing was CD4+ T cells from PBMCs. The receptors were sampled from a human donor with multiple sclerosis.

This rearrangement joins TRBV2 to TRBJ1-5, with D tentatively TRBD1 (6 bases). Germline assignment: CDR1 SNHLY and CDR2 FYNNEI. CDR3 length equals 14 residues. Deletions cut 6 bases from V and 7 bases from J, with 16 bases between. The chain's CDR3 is CASSGDRTVQPQHF. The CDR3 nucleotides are TGTGCCAGCAGCGGTGACAGGACGGTACAGCCCCAGCATTTT.

The CDR3 nucleotides read TGCAGCGTCCGCCCAGGGGATACTTTGTCTGGCTACACCTTC. Translating gives CSVRPGDTLSGYTF. This sequence joins TRBV29-1 and TRBJ1-2, with D possibly TRBD1 on 6 matching bases. From germline, CDR1 is SQVTM and CDR2 ANQGSEA. The CDR3 sequence is 14 residues long. Trimming took 6 bases from V and 7 from J, leaving 21 bases between them.

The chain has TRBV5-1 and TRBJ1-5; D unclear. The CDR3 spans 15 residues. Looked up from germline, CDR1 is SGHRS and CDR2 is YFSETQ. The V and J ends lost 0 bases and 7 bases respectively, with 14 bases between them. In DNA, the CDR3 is TGCGCCAGCAGCTTGGGTGAGGGCGCAAGGCAGCCCCAGCATTTT. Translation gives CASSLGEGARQPQHF.

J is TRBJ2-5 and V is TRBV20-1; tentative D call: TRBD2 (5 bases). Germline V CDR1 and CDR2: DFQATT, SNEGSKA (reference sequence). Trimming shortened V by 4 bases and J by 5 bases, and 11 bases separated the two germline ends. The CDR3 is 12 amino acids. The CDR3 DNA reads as TGCAGTGCTACGCCGCGGGTGGAGACCCAGTACTTC. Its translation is CSATPRVETQYF.

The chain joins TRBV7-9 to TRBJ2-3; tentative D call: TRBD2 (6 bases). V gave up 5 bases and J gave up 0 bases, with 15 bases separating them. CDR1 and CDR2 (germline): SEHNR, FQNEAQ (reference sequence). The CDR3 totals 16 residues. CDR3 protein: CASSQFRSGSTDTQYF. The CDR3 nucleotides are TGTGCCAGCAGCCAATTTCGTAGCGGTAGCACAGATACGCAGTATTTT.

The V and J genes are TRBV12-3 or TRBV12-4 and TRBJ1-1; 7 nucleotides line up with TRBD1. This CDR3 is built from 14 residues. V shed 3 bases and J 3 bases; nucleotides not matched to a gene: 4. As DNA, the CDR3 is TGTGCCAGCAGTTTGGCAGGGGGGGACACTGAAGCTTTCTTT. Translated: CASSLAGGDTEAFF.